Following are 18 T cell receptor beta chains from one sample sequenced in a study of blood T cell repertoires in COVID-19. The protocol was immunoSEQ multiplex PCR, while the TCRdb copy is restricted to in-frame clones and leaves out a portion. The table lists 140,000 or so clones, roughly 86% of them singletons. The source material was peripheral blood. These TCRs come from a woman between 45 and 60 years old with acute or convalescent COVID-19.

The J gene is TRBJ2-7, the V gene TRBV9; D not resolved. The CDR3 contains 14 residues. Germline CDR1 is SGDLS and CDR2 is YYNGEE. The germline V and J ends were trimmed by 3 bases and 4 bases, with 14 bases remaining between them. The CDR3 sequence: CASSDTPSSYEQYF. The CDR3 coding sequence is TGTGCCAGCAGCGATACTCCCTCCTCTTACGAGCAGTACTTC.

This chain connects TRBV30 to TRBJ2-7, with D maybe TRBD1 (6 bases). V dropped 0 bases and J dropped 3 bases, with 12 bases sitting between them. Germline loops: CDR1 GTSNPN, CDR2 SVGIG (reference sequence). CDR3 length equals 14 residues. This CDR3 is CAWSVNREYYEQYF. CDR3 sequence (DNA): TGTGCCTGGAGTGTAAACAGGGAGTACTACGAGCAGTACTTC.

The chain recombines TRBV15 with TRBJ1-1; the match to TRBD1 covers 8 bases. With V trimmed by 1 base and J by 7 bases, 8 bases remained unmatched. CDR1 and CDR2 from the germline V gene are LNHNV and YYDKDF (reference sequence). CDR3 length: 15 amino acids. CDR3 in DNA: TGTGCCACCAGCAGAGTTTTAGGACAGGGAGTTGAAGCTTTCTTT. It codes for CATSRVLGQGVEAFF.

V and J are TRBV19 and TRBJ2-2, with D possibly TRBD2 on 7 matching bases. Germline V CDR1 and CDR2: LNHDA, SQIVND (reference sequence). The V end was cut by 2 bases, the J end by 5 bases, with 12 bases between. The CDR3 extends over 15 amino acids. The CDR3 sequence: CASSISGEGTGELFF. The DNA for the CDR3 is TGTGCCAGTAGTATATCAGGGGAGGGGACCGGGGAGCTGTTTTTT.

The chain recombines TRBV27 with TRBJ2-7, with TRBD2 matching over 14 bases. Germline V gene sequence: CDR1 MNHEY, CDR2 SMNVEV (reference sequence). J lost 4 bases, V lost 4 bases, and 3 bases had no gene match. The CDR3 runs to 15 residues. CDR3 amino acids: CASSYGLAGGYEQYF. CDR3 coding DNA: TGTGCCAGCAGTTACGGACTAGCGGGGGGATACGAGCAGTACTTC.

The chain links TRBV29-1 to TRBJ2-2; TRBD1 agrees at 8 bases. V shed 5 bases and J 8 bases; nucleotides not matched to a gene: 7. Germline CDR1 SQVTM, CDR2 ANQGSEA. There are 13 residues in the CDR3. This CDR3 is CSVFGQGVGELFF. Written as DNA, the CDR3 is TGCAGCGTTTTCGGACAGGGTGTGGGGGAGCTGTTTTTT.

This sequence joins TRBV27 and TRBJ1-4; 9 nucleotides align to TRBD1. The V gene end was trimmed by 6 bases and the J gene end by 7 bases; junction bases not matched to a gene: 6. This CDR3 contains 14 residues. Germline CDR1 and CDR2: MNHEY and SMNVEV (reference sequence). CDR3 residues: CASSDTGGPEKLFF. The CDR3 DNA follows: TGTGCCAGCAGCGATACAGGGGGCCCTGAAAAACTGTTTTTT.

V and J are TRBV15 and TRBJ1-2; D perhaps matches TRBD1 (5 bases). The CDR3 consists of 17 residues. V lost 0 bases to trimming and J lost 4 bases, with 18 bases between them. The germline V gene encodes CDR1 LNHNV and CDR2 YYDKDF (reference sequence). CDR3 nucleotide sequence: TGTGCCACCAGCAGAGATGCACAGGTCGGGTCTCTCTATGGCTACACCTTC. Encoded protein: CATSRDAQVGSLYGYTF.

V usage is TRBV7-9 and J usage is TRBJ1-1; D remains unclear. CDR1 is SEHNR and CDR2 is FQNEAQ in the germline V gene (reference sequence). V lost 1 base, J lost 5 bases, and 17 bases lay in between. The CDR3 extends over 16 amino acids. CDR3 DNA: TGTGCCAGCAGCTTAGTTGATGGCAGGCAACCTACTGAAGCTTTCTTT. Its translation: CASSLVDGRQPTEAFF.

V is TRBV2 and J is TRBJ1-1; 8 bases line up with TRBD1. V lost 8 bases, J lost 1 base, and 12 bases stayed unmatched. Germline values: CDR1 SNHLY, CDR2 FYNNEI. This CDR3 is built from 16 residues. DNA for the CDR3: TGTGCCAGCGAGGGGGGGACAGGAGTCCGGAACACTGAAGCTTTCTTT. It specifies CASEGGTGVRNTEAFF.

The V call is TRBV11-2, the J call TRBJ1-1, with D possibly TRBD1 on 6 matching bases. This CDR3 comprises 14 residues. From germline, CDR1 is SGHAT and CDR2 FQNNGV. The germline V and J ends were trimmed by 4 bases and 2 bases, with 11 bases remaining between them. Written as DNA, the CDR3 is TGTGCCAGCAGCTCACTGACAGGAAACACTGAAGCTTTCTTT. Its protein product is CASSSLTGNTEAFF.

The chain has TRBV5-1 and TRBJ2-3; perhaps TRBD1 as D (6 bases). V lost 4 bases, J lost 2 bases, and 20 bases lay in between. Germline CDR1 is SGHRS and CDR2 is YFSETQ. CDR3 length: 17 amino acids. CDR3 nucleotide sequence: TGCGCCAGCAGCCCCTACCGGGACACGGGCTACACAGATACGCAGTATTTT. Amino acid sequence: CASSPYRDTGYTDTQYF.

The genes are TRBV4-2 and TRBJ2-7; TRBD2 is a possible D gene (5 bases). CDR3 length: 14 residues. V was pared by 1 base and J by 3 bases, with 10 bases between. CDR1 is LGHNA and CDR2 is YNFKEQ in the germline V gene. The CDR3, as DNA: TGTGCCAGCAGCCAAGCGCCTAGCAGCTACGAGCAGTACTTC. This translates into CASSQAPSSYEQYF.

The chain uses TRBV9 and TRBJ2-3; TRBD2 might be the D (6 bases). Germline V gene sequence: CDR1 SGDLS, CDR2 YYNGEE. The ends were cut back, 0 bases at V and 5 bases at J, with 16 bases in the middle. CDR3 size: 16 residues. The CDR3 DNA sequence: TGTGCCAGCAGCGTAGGTGAAGCGGGCCCGGGAGATACGCAGTATTTT. Its protein is CASSVGEAGPGDTQYF.

The rearrangement uses TRBV7-9 and TRBJ1-4; TRBD1 agrees at 9 bases. Trimming took 4 bases from V and 10 from J; bases not matched to a gene: 7. The CDR3 is 14 residues long. Germline-derived CDR1 and CDR2 are SEHNR and FQNEAQ (reference sequence). The CDR3 coding sequence is TGTGCCAGCAGCTCGGGACAGGGAATTGGAAAACTGTTTTTT. Its protein product is CASSSGQGIGKLFF.

The chain couples TRBV7-3 to TRBJ2-3; TRBD2 matches 9 bases. The CDR3 runs to 17 residues. With 1 base clipped from V and 0 bases from J, the junction kept 5 bases outside the gene matches. Germline V CDR1 and CDR2: SGHTA, FQGTGA. The CDR3 loop reads CASSLRVAGDSTDTQYF. The CDR3 DNA sequence: TGTGCCAGCAGCTTAAGGGTAGCGGGGGATAGCACAGATACGCAGTATTTT.

The chain combines TRBV29-1 with TRBJ1-2; a weak D match, TRBD1 (5 bases). Germline V CDR1 and CDR2: SQVTM, ANQGSEA. The V gene lost 6 bases and the J gene lost 6 bases, with 14 bases spanning the gap. CDR3 length equals 12 residues. Here the CDR3 reads CSVTQGRNGYTF. CDR3 DNA: TGCAGCGTGACCCAGGGTAGGAATGGCTACACCTTC.

J is TRBJ2-3 and V is TRBV7-2; 12 bases agree with TRBD2. Germline trimming cut 5 bases from V and 4 bases from J; bases unmatched to any gene: 7. Per germline, CDR1 SGHTA and CDR2 FQGNSA. CDR3 length equals 16 residues. CDR3: CASSPRLAGAADTQYF. The CDR3 region has the DNA TGTGCCAGCAGCCCCCGACTAGCGGGAGCAGCAGATACGCAGTATTTT.